This passage covers 16 T cell receptor beta chains from one sample sequenced in a study of PD-L1 blockade in urothelial cancer. TCRdb's copy holds only in-frame clones and misses some; the assay was immunoSEQ multiplex PCR. The table includes some 120,000 clones, 86% detected once. Sample time point: peripheral blood 6 weeks after treatment start. Sequencing used PBMCs, obtained around atezolizumab (anti-PD-L1) treatment. Every receptor here comes from a man aged 45-65 years with urothelial cancer.

The J gene is TRBJ1-4, the V gene TRBV30; 10 nucleotides line up with TRBD1. The V segment lost 5 bases and the J segment 13 bases; nucleotides outside the gene matches: 10. The CDR3 totals 13 residues. CDR1 and CDR2 (germline): GTSNPN, SVGIG (reference sequence). The CDR3 reads CAWDRDRGFGLFF. For the CDR3, the DNA is TGTGCCTGGGACCGGGACAGGGGATTCGGACTGTTTTTT.

The rearrangement joins TRBV11-3 to TRBJ2-7; 7 bases map to TRBD2. CDR3 size: 11 residues. V trimming: 4 bases; J trimming: 7 bases; junction bases outside the gene matches: 1. Germline values: CDR1 SGHNT, CDR2 YENEEA. This CDR3 is CASSSGGEQYF. The CDR3 DNA is TGTGCCAGCAGCTCCGGGGGGGAGCAGTACTTC.

The chain recombines TRBV28 with TRBJ1-6; D ambiguous. Germline V gene lookup returns CDR1 MDHEN and CDR2 SYDVKM. CDR3 length: 13 residues. V was shortened by 8 bases and J by 6 bases, with 11 bases between the two germline ends. The DNA of the CDR3 is TGTGCCAGCGGCAGTTCCCCTAATTCACCCCTCCACTTT. Amino acid sequence: CASGSSPNSPLHF.

The chain links TRBV5-1 to TRBJ2-3, with 14 nucleotides matching TRBD2. Per the germline V gene, CDR1 is SGHRS and CDR2 is YFSETQ. The CDR3 is 16 residues long. With V trimmed by 3 bases and J by 5 bases, 5 bases remained unmatched. CDR3 sequence (DNA): TGCGCCAGCAGCTGGGGACTAGCGGGAGCAAGAGATACGCAGTATTTT. Residues: CASSWGLAGARDTQYF.

This chain uses TRBV4-1 with TRBJ1-5; a weak D match, TRBD1 (6 bases). The germline gives CDR1 MGHRA, CDR2 YSYEKL. The CDR3 is 16 amino acids. The V gene lost 3 bases and the J gene lost 4 bases, with 16 bases spanning the gap. The CDR3 spells CASSQQAGALNQPQHF. CDR3 coding DNA: TGCGCCAGCAGCCAGCAAGCAGGGGCTTTAAATCAGCCCCAGCATTTT.

This clone occurred once. The J gene is TRBJ2-7, the V gene TRBV11-2; a possible D gene is TRBD2 (6 bases). This CDR3 contains 14 residues. Germline V gene lookup returns CDR1 SGHAT and CDR2 FQNNGV. Trimming cost V 5 bases and J 5 bases, with 16 bases left between them. The CDR3 coding sequence is TGTGCCAGCAGCCCCACCGGATGGGGGGACGAGCAGTACTTC. Encoded protein: CASSPTGWGDEQYF. The full variable domain, in which reference TRBV11-2 and TRBJ2-7 provide the parts outside the CDR3, is EAGVAQSPRYKIIEKRQSVAFWCNPISGHATLYWYQQILGQGPKLLIQFQNNGVVDDSQLPKDRFSAERLKGVDSTLKIQPAKLEDSAVYLCASSPTGWGDEQYFGPGTRLTVT.

The chain has TRBV19 and TRBJ1-5; D may be TRBD1 (5 bases). V shed 1 base and J shed 2 bases, with 12 bases lying between them. The CDR3 has 16 amino acids. The germline CDR1 and CDR2 sequences are LNHDA and SQIVND (reference sequence). CDR3 protein: CASSIGEGWGNQPQHF. The CDR3 region has the DNA TGTGCCAGTAGTATAGGGGAGGGGTGGGGCAATCAGCCCCAGCATTTT.

The chain uses TRBV10-3 and TRBJ1-3; no definite D call. The V gene lost 4 bases and the J gene lost 0 bases, with 13 bases spanning the gap. The CDR3 runs 16 residues. CDR1 and CDR2 from the germline V gene are ENHRY and SYGVKD. The CDR3: CAISGVIPNSGNTIYF. DNA of the CDR3: TGTGCCATCAGTGGAGTTATACCGAACTCTGGAAACACCATATATTTT.

J is TRBJ1-5 and V is TRBV19; 8 nucleotides match TRBD1. V gave up 5 bases and J gave up 6 bases; unmatched junction bases: 12. The CDR3 sequence is 16 residues long. Germline V CDR1 and CDR2: LNHDA, SQIVND (reference sequence). CDR3 amino acids: CASSGPGQGSGQPQHF. The CDR3 DNA reads as TGTGCCAGTAGTGGGCCTGGACAGGGTAGCGGTCAGCCCCAGCATTTT. Based on the CDR3 plus reference TRBV19 and TRBJ1-5, the full variable domain is DGGITQSPKYLFRKEGQNVTLSCEQNLNHDAMYWYRQDPGQGLRLIYYSQIVNDFQKGDIAEGYSVSREKKESFPLTVTSAQKNPTAFYLCASSGPGQGSGQPQHFGDGTRLSIL.

The CDR3 DNA reads TGTGCCAGCAGCCCAACAGGGGGCAACACCATATATTTT. Protein: CASSPTGGNTIYF. The genes are TRBV7-3 and TRBJ1-3, with TRBD1 identical over 9 bases. The CDR3 covers 13 residues. The germline gives CDR1 SGHTA, CDR2 FQGTGA. V lost 5 bases to trimming and J lost 7 bases; unmatched junction nucleotides: 3.

In this sample, this clone turned up once. The chain combines TRBV11-2 with TRBJ1-1, with D possibly TRBD1 on 5 matching bases. Deletions cut 8 bases from V and 1 base from J, with 17 bases between. The germline CDR1 and CDR2 sequences are SGHAT and FQNNGV. The CDR3 consists of 15 residues. In DNA, the CDR3 is TGTGCCAGCCGCCAACCAGGGTCGGCGAACACTGAAGCTTTCTTT. Its protein product is CASRQPGSANTEAFF.

The V gene is TRBV28, the J gene TRBJ1-4; TRBD1 is a possible D gene (5 bases). The V gene's germline CDR1 is MDHEN and CDR2 SYDVKM. This CDR3 is built from 15 residues. The V gene lost 5 bases and the J gene lost 7 bases, with 17 bases spanning the gap. The CDR3 region has the DNA TGTGCCAGCAGTCAGCCGGGGGGTTGGGGTGAAAAACTGTTTTTT. As protein: CASSQPGGWGEKLFF.

The chain is built from TRBV7-8 and TRBJ2-2, with D possibly matching TRBD2 (6 bases). The V gene lost 4 bases and the J gene lost 3 bases, with 15 bases spanning the gap. The CDR3 extends over 16 amino acids. The germline gives CDR1 SGHVS, CDR2 FQNEAQ. The CDR3 DNA reads TGTGCCAGCAGCTCTCGGAGGGACGTTGACACCGGGGAGCTGTTTTTT. Residues: CASSSRRDVDTGELFF.

This chain uses TRBV19 with TRBJ1-5; 9 bases map to TRBD1. Per germline, CDR1 LNHDA and CDR2 SQIVND (reference sequence). This CDR3 has 15 residues. With 5 bases clipped from V and 4 bases from J, the junction kept 6 bases outside the gene matches. The CDR3: CASSDDRGWNQPQHF. The CDR3 coding sequence is TGTGCCAGTAGTGACGACAGGGGGTGGAATCAGCCCCAGCATTTT.

The chain is built from TRBV9 and TRBJ2-3, with 9 bases aligning to TRBD2. The V segment lost 0 bases and the J segment 9 bases; nucleotides outside the gene matches: 14. In germline, CDR1 is SGDLS, CDR2 YYNGEE. The CDR3 has 17 residues. Written as DNA, the CDR3 is TGTGCCAGCAGCGTAGGGTCCCTAGCGGGGCTCCGAGGGACGCAGTATTTT. Protein: CASSVGSLAGLRGTQYF.

The chain carries TRBV5-1 and TRBJ1-1; TRBD1 agrees at 7 bases. CDR3 length equals 14 residues. The V segment lost 4 bases and the J segment 4 bases; nucleotides outside the gene matches: 7. Germline V gene data show CDR1 as SGHRS and CDR2 as YFSETQ. Written as DNA, the CDR3 is TGCGCCAGCAGCGAGACAGGGCGATTCACTGAAGCTTTCTTT. The encoded protein is CASSETGRFTEAFF.